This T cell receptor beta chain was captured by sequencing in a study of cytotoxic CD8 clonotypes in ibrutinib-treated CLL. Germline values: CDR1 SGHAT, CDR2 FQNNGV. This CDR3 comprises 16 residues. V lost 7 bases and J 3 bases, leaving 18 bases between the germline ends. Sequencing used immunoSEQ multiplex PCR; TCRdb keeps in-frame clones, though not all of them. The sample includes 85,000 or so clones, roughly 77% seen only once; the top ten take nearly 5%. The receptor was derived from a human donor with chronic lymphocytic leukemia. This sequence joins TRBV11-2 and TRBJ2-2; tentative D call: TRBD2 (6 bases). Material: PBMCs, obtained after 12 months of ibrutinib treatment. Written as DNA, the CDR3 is TGTGCCAGCACCCCGAGGGCGGGAACGGACACCGGGGAGCTGTTTTTT. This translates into CASTPRAGTDTGELFF.